This T cell receptor (beta chain) is drawn from a study of Graves' ophthalmopathy and Graves' hyperthyroidism. Germline CDR1 SGHTA, CDR2 FQGTGA. This CDR3 comprises 13 residues. As for this clonotype: Germline and junction disagree at one end, which may indicate a read error.

RNA served as the template for amplifying TCR beta CDR3 regions. The first-round RT-PCR employed HTBI primers together with the Qiagen OneStep RT-PCR kit. A multiplex PCR was then performed as the second round. TCRdb independently ran MiXCR on the multiplex PCR reads; one entry per CDR3 protein. The table records over 500,000 distinct CDR3 sequences, approximately 21% of them present only once. This receptor was taken from a woman aged 18-35 years with stable Graves' hyperthyroidism. Some clones in this sample may be carry-over from other donors' samples. The source material was peripheral blood. The V gene is TRBV7-3, the J gene TRBJ1-2; possibly TRBD1 for D (5 bases). The CDR3: CDSNGGSGYGYTF. The DNA for the CDR3 is TGTGACAGCAATGGGGGTTCCGGCTATGGCTACACCTTC.